Presented here are 13 T cell receptor beta chains from one specimen sequenced in a study of blood T cell repertoires in COVID-19. The assay was immunoSEQ multiplex PCR, and TCRdb's table has in-frame clones only and misses some. The sample lists about 16,000 clones; less than 90% were seen once. Material for sequencing was peripheral blood. The receptors originated from a woman older than 75 with COVID-19, enrolled during active disease.

The genes are TRBV6-1 and TRBJ2-7; TRBD1 matches at 12 bases. CDR1 is MNHNS, CDR2 SASEGT, per germline. The V and J ends lost 4 bases and 4 bases, in that order; junction bases with no gene match: 8. This CDR3 is 16 amino acids long. Written as DNA, the CDR3 is TGTGCCAGCAGTGGAGGGACAGGGGGCACTTATTACGAGCAGTACTTC. This codes for CASSGGTGGTYYEQYF.

This clone occurred once. The rearrangement uses TRBV7-2 and TRBJ2-3; possibly TRBD2 for D (6 bases). From germline, CDR1 is SGHTA and CDR2 FQGNSA. CDR3 length: 14 amino acids. The V gene lost 3 bases and the J gene lost 7 bases, with 14 bases spanning the gap. CDR3 DNA: TGTGCCAGCAGCTTTAGAGGGACTTTGAATACGCAGTATTTT. This codes for CASSFRGTLNTQYF.

This clone was seen only once. The chain links TRBV12-5 to TRBJ2-1; 9 bases fit TRBD1. The CDR3 contains 16 residues. J lost 7 bases, V lost 5 bases, and 12 bases had no gene match. The germline V gene encodes CDR1 LGHNT and CDR2 FRNRAP. CDR3 sequence (DNA): TGTGCTAGTGGTCTTTATACAGGGGGCACCTGGAATGAGCAGTTCTTC. Translation gives CASGLYTGGTWNEQFF.

This clone was seen just once. The rearrangement uses TRBV11-3 and TRBJ1-1, with D unresolved. Trimming pared 1 base from V and 8 bases from J, leaving 11 bases between. Germline CDR1 reads SGHNT; CDR2 reads YENEEA. CDR3 length: 13 amino acids. CDR3 coding DNA: TGTGCCAGCAGCTTAGGACGGGAGAAAGAAGCTTTCTTT. Its translation: CASSLGREKEAFF.

This chain links TRBV7-9 with TRBJ2-1, with D unclear. The germline V and J ends were trimmed by 1 base and 1 base, with 5 bases remaining between them. Germline assignment: CDR1 SEHNR and CDR2 FQNEAQ (reference sequence). CDR3 length: 14 amino acids. The CDR3 is CASSLGQSYNEQFF. The CDR3 nucleotides read TGTGCCAGCAGCTTAGGGCAGTCCTACAATGAGCAGTTCTTC.

The chain recombines TRBV4-3 with TRBJ2-1, with D tentatively TRBD2 (5 bases). This CDR3 comprises 16 residues. Per the germline V gene, CDR1 is LGHNA and CDR2 is YSLEER. Trimming pared 1 base from V and 5 bases from J, leaving 15 bases between. The CDR3 reads CASSQGPGKANNEQFF. CDR3 nucleotide sequence: TGCGCCAGCAGCCAAGGACCGGGGAAAGCTAACAATGAGCAGTTCTTC.

The chain links TRBV5-1 to TRBJ2-7; D is unresolved. V shed 0 bases and J shed 2 bases, with 6 bases lying between them. This CDR3 comprises 13 residues. CDR1 is SGHRS and CDR2 is YFSETQ in the germline V gene. The DNA of the CDR3 is TGCGCCAGCAGCTTGGAAGGAGCCTACGAGCAGTACTTC. Amino acid sequence: CASSLEGAYEQYF.

V gene TRBV4-3 combines with J gene TRBJ2-3; 9 bases align to TRBD2. V lost 0 bases and J lost 4; bases outside the gene matches: 8. CDR3 length: 17 residues. CDR1 is LGHNA and CDR2 is YSLEER in the germline V gene. CDR3 region: CASSQERSGGRADTQYF. In DNA, the CDR3 is TGCGCCAGCAGCCAAGAACGTAGCGGGGGAAGGGCAGATACGCAGTATTTT.

V is TRBV4-2 and J is TRBJ1-5; no definite D call. V gave up 5 bases and J gave up 1 base, with 9 bases separating them. Germline V gene data show CDR1 as LGHNA and CDR2 as YNFKEQ. The CDR3 has 14 residues. CDR3 protein: CASSSTESNQPQHF. In nucleotides, the CDR3 is TGTGCCAGCAGCAGTACAGAGAGCAATCAGCCCCAGCATTTT.

CDR3 in DNA: TGTGCCAGCAGTGAAGTTCCGACAGGGGCGTACTTC. Amino acid sequence: CASSEVPTGAYF. The chain joins TRBV2 to TRBJ2-7; 8 bases match TRBD1. Looked up from germline, CDR1 is SNHLY and CDR2 is FYNNEI. The V segment lost 1 base and the J segment 12 bases; nucleotides outside the gene matches: 5. CDR3 length: 12 residues.

V is TRBV7-8 and J is TRBJ1-2; TRBD1 matches at 9 bases. The germline V gene encodes CDR1 SGHVS and CDR2 FQNEAQ. The CDR3 sequence is 13 residues long. With V trimmed by 6 bases and J by 7 bases, 6 bases remained unmatched. The CDR3 DNA sequence: TGTGCCAGCAGTGAACAGGGGGCGGGTGGCTACACCTTC. It encodes CASSEQGAGGYTF.

The chain joins TRBV7-3 to TRBJ2-1; 13 nucleotides agree with TRBD2. J was trimmed by 7 bases and V by 9 bases; bases with no gene match: 3. Looked up from germline, CDR1 is SGHTA and CDR2 is FQGTGA. This CDR3 region has 13 residues. The CDR3 reads CASGTSGNNEQFF. In nucleotides, the CDR3 is TGTGCCAGTGGGACTAGCGGGAATAATGAGCAGTTCTTC.

The V and J genes are TRBV6-2 or TRBV6-3 and TRBJ2-1, with 9 bases fitting TRBD2. Trimming at V came to 0 bases and at J to 1 base, leaving 4 bases not matched to a gene. The CDR3 totals 17 residues. Looked up from germline, CDR1 is MNHEY and CDR2 is SVGEGT. The CDR3 here is CASSYSMTSGSYNEQFF. The CDR3 DNA reads TGTGCCAGCAGTTACTCGATGACTAGCGGATCCTACAATGAGCAGTTCTTC.